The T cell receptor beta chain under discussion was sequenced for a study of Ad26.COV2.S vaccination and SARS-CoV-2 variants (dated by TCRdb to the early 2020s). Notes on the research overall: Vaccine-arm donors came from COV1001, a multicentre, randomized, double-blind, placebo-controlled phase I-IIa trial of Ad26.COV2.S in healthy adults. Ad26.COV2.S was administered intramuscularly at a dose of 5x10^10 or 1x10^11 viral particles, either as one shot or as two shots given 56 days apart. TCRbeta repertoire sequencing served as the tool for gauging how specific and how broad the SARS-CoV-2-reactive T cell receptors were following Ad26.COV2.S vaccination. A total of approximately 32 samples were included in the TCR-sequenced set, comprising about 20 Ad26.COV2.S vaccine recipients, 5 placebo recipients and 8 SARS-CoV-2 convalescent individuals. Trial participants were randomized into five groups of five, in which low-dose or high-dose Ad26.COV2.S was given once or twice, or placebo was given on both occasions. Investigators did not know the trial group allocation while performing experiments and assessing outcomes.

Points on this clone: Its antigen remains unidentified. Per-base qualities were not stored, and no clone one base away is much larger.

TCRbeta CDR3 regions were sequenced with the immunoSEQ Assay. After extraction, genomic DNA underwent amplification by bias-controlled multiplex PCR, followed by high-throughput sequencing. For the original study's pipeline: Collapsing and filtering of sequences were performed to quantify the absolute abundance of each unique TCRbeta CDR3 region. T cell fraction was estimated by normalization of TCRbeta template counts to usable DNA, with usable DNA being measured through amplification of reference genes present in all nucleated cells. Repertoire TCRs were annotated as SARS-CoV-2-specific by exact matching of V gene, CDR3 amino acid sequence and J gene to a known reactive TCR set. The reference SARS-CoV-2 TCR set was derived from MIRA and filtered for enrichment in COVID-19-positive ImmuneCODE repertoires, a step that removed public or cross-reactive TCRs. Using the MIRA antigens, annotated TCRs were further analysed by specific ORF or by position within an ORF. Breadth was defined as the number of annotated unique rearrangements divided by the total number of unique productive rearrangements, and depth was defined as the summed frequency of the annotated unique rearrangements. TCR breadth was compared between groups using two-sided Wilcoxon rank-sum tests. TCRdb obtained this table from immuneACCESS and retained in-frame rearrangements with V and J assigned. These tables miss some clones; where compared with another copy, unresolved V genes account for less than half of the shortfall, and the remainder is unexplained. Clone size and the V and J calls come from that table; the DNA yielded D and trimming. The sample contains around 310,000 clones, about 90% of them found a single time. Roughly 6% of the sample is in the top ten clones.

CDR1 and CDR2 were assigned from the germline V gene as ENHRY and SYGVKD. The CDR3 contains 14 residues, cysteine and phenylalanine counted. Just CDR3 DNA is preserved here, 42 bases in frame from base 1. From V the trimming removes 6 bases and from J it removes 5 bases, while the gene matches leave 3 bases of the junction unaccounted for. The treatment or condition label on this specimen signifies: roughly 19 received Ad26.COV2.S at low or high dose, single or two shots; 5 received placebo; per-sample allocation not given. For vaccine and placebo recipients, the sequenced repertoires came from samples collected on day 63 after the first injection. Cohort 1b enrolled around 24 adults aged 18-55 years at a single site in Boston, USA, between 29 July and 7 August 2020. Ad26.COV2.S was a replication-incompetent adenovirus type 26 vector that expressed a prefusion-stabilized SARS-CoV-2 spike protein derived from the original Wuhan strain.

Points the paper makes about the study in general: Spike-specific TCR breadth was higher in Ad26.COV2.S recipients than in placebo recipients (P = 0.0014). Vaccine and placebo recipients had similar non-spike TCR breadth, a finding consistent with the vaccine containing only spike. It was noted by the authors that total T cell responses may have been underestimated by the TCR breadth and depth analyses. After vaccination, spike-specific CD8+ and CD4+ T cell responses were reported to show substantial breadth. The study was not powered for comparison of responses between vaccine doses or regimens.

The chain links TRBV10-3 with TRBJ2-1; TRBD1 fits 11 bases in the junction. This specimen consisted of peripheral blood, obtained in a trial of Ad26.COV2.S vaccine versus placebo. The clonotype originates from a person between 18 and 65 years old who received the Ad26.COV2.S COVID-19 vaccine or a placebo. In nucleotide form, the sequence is TGTGCCATCAGGGACAGGGGGCCTAACAATGAGCAGTTCTTC. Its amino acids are CAIRDRGPNNEQFF.